This TCR beta chain was sequenced for a study of immune evolution from preneoplasia to lung adenocarcinoma (TCRdb year 2021). Background for the entire study: HLA loss of heterozygosity was seen in approximately 6.7%, 15% and 36% of AIS, MIA and ADC lesions, and in no AAH lesions. Immune contexture across lung adenocarcinoma precursors and invasive adenocarcinoma was profiled using immune gene expression, TCR sequencing and multiplex immunofluorescence. Resected precursor lesions (AAH, AIS, MIA) and invasive adenocarcinomas were compared against paired morphologically normal lung tissue. The sample size was set by how many specimens were available, not by a prior power calculation. The immune data were integrated with whole exome sequencing and methylation data obtained from the same cohort of nodules. In total, the cohort included roughly 49 patients with pulmonary nodules, all of whom underwent surgical resection. A total of approximately 56 patients contributed TCR sequencing data. It was reported in the study that approximately 100 samples were used for TCR sequencing. Class I HLA alleles were inferred from exome data with POLYSOLVER, and allele-specific HLA loss was detected with LOHHLA. The paper as a whole reports these results and caveats: The highest T cell clonality was observed in KRAS-mutant nodules compared with EGFR-mutant or double wild-type lesions. Normal lung had the highest top T cell clone frequencies, and these frequencies appeared to fall progressively from AAH through AIS, MIA and invasive adenocarcinoma. Clonality was highest in normal lung, while later-stage lesions appeared to have lower clonality but higher T cell density and diversity. Because all patients were from Japan and China, applicability to Western populations was uncertain. The findings were based on association rather than direct causation, and larger cohorts with long-term follow-up and longitudinal biopsies were deemed needed.

Using the immunoSEQ hsTCRbeta Kit, TCR beta CDR3 regions were sequenced from DNA. Regarding the original processing steps: TCR sequencing data were analysed with the ImmunoSEQ Analyzer. T cell clonality was calculated on productive rearrangements as 1 minus Pielou's evenness. To measure T cell diversity, the inverse Simpson index was applied to productive templates. T cell density was expressed as TCR beta template counts normalized to usable DNA, with usable DNA estimated by amplifying and sequencing housekeeping genes. TCR metrics were compared across histologic stages using two-sided Kruskal-Wallis tests. Sourced from immuneACCESS, this table was stored by TCRdb with only in-frame sequences that have V and J called. A share of the clones is absent; for the studies checked, an unresolved V gene accounts for under half, and the remainder has no known explanation. That table is the source of V, J and clone size, and D and trimming were worked out from the DNA. The sample table contains around 4,100 clones; only one count was recorded for roughly nine tenths of them. Over 6.5% of the sample is held by the ten biggest clonotypes.

Looking up the germline V gene yields CDR1 MNHEY and CDR2 SVGAGI. There are 15 amino acids in the CDR3, from cysteine to phenylalanine inclusive. Just the 45-base CDR3 DNA is kept, in frame starting at base 1. The junction shows trimming of 2 bases on V and 2 bases on J, plus 13 bases between the germline ends. Note on this clone: The target of this receptor is not known. No per-base quality is available; no much larger clone lies one base away.

The patients had resection in Japan or China between 2014 and 2017. Two lung cancer pathologists independently confirmed the histologic diagnosis of each case on H&E slides. To enrich premalignant or tumor cells for nucleic acid extraction, macro-dissection was performed after pathologic assessment. The AllPrep DNA/RNA FFPE Kit was used to isolate DNA from FFPE tissue. This receptor was taken from a donor aged 70 or older with lung adenocarcinoma. Sequenced sample: FFPE minimally invasive lung adenocarcinoma tissue. This sample's cell subset or site label indicates: micro-invasive lung adenocarcinoma (MIA). This receptor chain uses TRBV6-5 and TRBJ2-7, with no D gene named confidently. Here is the DNA: TGTGCCAGCAGTTACCGTTCGTGGGTGCCCTACGAGCAGTACTTC. Translated, it gives CASSYRSWVPYEQYF.